This T cell receptor beta chain was captured by sequencing in a study of T cell repertoires in cytomegalovirus infection. At the level of the study: A matching HLA type, together with CMV infection, was signaled by public TCR beta signatures. General study findings and limits: Identification of carriers of CMV plus the relevant HLA was performed using cumulative public TCR beta family frequency. Ex vivo responses were dominated by HLA-C-restricted CMV-specific TCR beta clonotypes.

TCRdb re-derived calls from the reads in MiXCR, one entry per CDR3 protein. The table shows 300,000 or so distinct CDR3 sequences, with roughly 25% occurring only once. This CDR3 contains 15 residues. V lost 4 bases and J 9 bases, leaving 20 bases between the germline ends. Germline CDR1 and CDR2: SGHVS and FNYEAQ. In its sample, this clonotype was seen many times. Its antigen is currently unknown. The receptor was isolated from a human donor in good health (CMV status not recorded). Some clones in this sample may be carry-over from other donors' samples. The chain carries TRBV7-6 and TRBJ2-3, with D possibly being TRBD2 (5 bases). Material: PBMCs. The CDR3 coding sequence is TGTGCCAGCAGCTCCATGACACTCTCCAGAGGGACGCAGTATTTT. It is translated as CASSSMTLSRGTQYF.